This entry lists 28 T cell receptor beta chains sequenced from one sample in a study of Graves' ophthalmopathy and Graves' hyperthyroidism. Amplified material comprised TCR beta CDR3 regions derived from RNA transcripts. A first-round RT-PCR used HTBI primers, followed by a second-round multiplex PCR. TCRdb re-called the multiplex PCR reads with MiXCR, one entry per CDR3 protein. The sample consists of 11,000 to 15,000 distinct CDR3 sequences, about half of them appearing once. The source material was peripheral blood. These receptors were taken from a woman in her twenties or thirties with Graves' ophthalmopathy.

About this clonotype: The germline gene is not matched at one end of the junction; a read error may be the cause. This rearrangement joins TRBV29-1 to TRBJ1-1, with D possibly being TRBD1 (5 bases). CDR3 length: 13 amino acids. CDR1 and CDR2 (germline): SQVTM, ANQGSEA. CDR3 in amino acids: CSAESGQNTEAFF. The CDR3 DNA sequence: TGCAGCGCTGAAAGCGGACAGAACACTGAAGCTTTCTTT.

The V gene is TRBV4-2, the J gene TRBJ2-1; D is uncertain. CDR3 length equals 14 residues. The germline gives CDR1 LGHNA, CDR2 YNFKEQ. With 0 bases removed from V and 4 bases from J, the gap between germline ends came to 7 bases. CDR3 sequence: CASSQDGEYNEQFF. The CDR3, as DNA: TGTGCCAGCAGCCAAGATGGAGAGTACAATGAGCAGTTCTTC.

This clonotype showed up just a few times. The rearrangement links TRBV12-3 or TRBV12-4 to TRBJ2-1; 10 bases agree with TRBD2. The CDR3 totals 15 residues. J was trimmed by 4 bases and V by 6 bases; bases with no gene match: 6. The CDR3 sequence is CASREGTSAYNEQFF. In DNA, the CDR3 is TGTGCCAGCAGGGAAGGGACTAGCGCATACAATGAGCAGTTCTTC.

This clonotype appeared many times. The rearrangement links TRBV7-9 to TRBJ1-2; no clear D. The length of the CDR3 is 15 residues. Trimming removed 6 bases at V and 5 bases at J, with 19 bases between. Germline V lookup: CDR1 SEHNR, CDR2 FQNEAQ (reference sequence). The CDR3 loop is CASSLVGEGEYGYTF. CDR3 nucleotides: TGTGCCAGCAGTCTAGTTGGGGAGGGTGAGTATGGCTACACCTTC.

This clonotype was seen repeatedly, ten times or more. The V call is TRBV20-1, the J call TRBJ2-1; TRBD2 might be the D (6 bases). Looked up from germline, CDR1 is DFQATT and CDR2 is SNEGSKA (reference sequence). The V gene lost 0 bases and the J gene lost 3 bases, with 12 bases spanning the gap. The CDR3 has 15 amino acids. The CDR3 sequence: CSARDLRLDYNEQFF. For the CDR3, the DNA is TGCAGTGCTAGAGATCTGCGACTAGACTACAATGAGCAGTTCTTC.

The chain recombines TRBV9 with TRBJ2-1; 7 positions match TRBD2. This CDR3 has 15 amino acids. Germline V CDR1 and CDR2: SGDLS, YYNGEE. V lost 4 bases and J lost 8; bases outside the gene matches: 12. As DNA, the CDR3 is TGTGCCAGCAGCCCCGTTCCCGGGAGGTCGGATGAGCAGTTCTTC. This translates into CASSPVPGRSDEQFF.

The V and J genes are TRBV19 and TRBJ2-7; the D gene is possibly TRBD1 (5 bases). The CDR3 is made up of 16 amino acids. Trimming left V 3 bases short and J 1 base short, with 16 bases between. Looked up from germline, CDR1 is LNHDA and CDR2 is SQIVND (reference sequence). DNA for the CDR3: TGTGCCAGTAGTATCCGGGCAGGGATGGGGTCCTACGAGCAGTACTTC. It specifies CASSIRAGMGSYEQYF.

V and J are TRBV5-1 and TRBJ1-3; D is unresolved. V gave up 0 bases and J gave up 0 bases, with 10 bases separating them. CDR3 length: 16 residues. Germline V gene data show CDR1 as SGHRS and CDR2 as YFSETQ. Here the CDR3 reads CASSLAAGSSGNTIYF. The CDR3 nucleotides read TGCGCCAGCAGCTTGGCTGCGGGGAGCTCTGGAAACACCATATATTTT.

This rearrangement joins TRBV20-1 to TRBJ2-1; possible D gene TRBD2, 6 bases. The CDR3 is 14 amino acids. V was cut by 6 bases and J by 5 bases, with 17 bases left in between. The V gene's germline CDR1 is DFQATT and CDR2 SNEGSKA (reference sequence). DNA for the CDR3: TGCAGTGCCCCCCGACTCGGGAGTAACAATGAGCAGTTCTTC. Its protein product is CSAPRLGSNNEQFF.

This chain links TRBV19 with TRBJ2-5, with TRBD2 matching 9 bases. The V gene's germline CDR1 is LNHDA and CDR2 SQIVND (reference sequence). J was trimmed by 9 bases and V by 4 bases; bases with no gene match: 18. This CDR3 is built from 17 residues. CDR3 sequence (DNA): TGTGCCAGTAGTACAAGAGGTAGCGGGAGTACTTCCGAGGCCCAGTACTTC. This encodes CASSTRGSGSTSEAQYF.

This clonotype was detected ten times or more. This may be a read error, as it is one base from a much larger clone. The V call is TRBV4-1, the J call TRBJ2-7; 8 bases align to TRBD2. The CDR3 runs to 16 residues. Germline CDR1 and CDR2: MGHRA and YSYEKL. In DNA, the CDR3 is TGCGCCAGCAGCCAAGCACCGGGAGGGTTTTCCTTCGAGCAGTACTTC. The encoded protein is CASSQAPGGFSFEQYF.

This clonotype has only a few counts. The chain couples TRBV6-4 to TRBJ2-3, with 12 bases fitting TRBD2. Per the germline V gene, CDR1 is MRHNA and CDR2 is SNTAGT. Trimming cost V 5 bases and J 5 bases; bases outside gene matches: 5. The CDR3 covers 15 residues. CDR3 coding DNA: TGTGCCAGCAGTCGACTAGCGGGAGAAGAAGATACGCAGTATTTT. This encodes CASSRLAGEEDTQYF.

This clonotype was seen many times. The chain has TRBV24-1 and TRBJ2-1; 7 nucleotides match TRBD1. CDR1 and CDR2 (germline): KGHDR, SFDVKD. This CDR3 is built from 13 residues. V lost 9 bases to trimming and J lost 2 bases; unmatched junction nucleotides: 3. The DNA for the CDR3 is TGTGCCACCCGACAGGGACCCTACAATGAGCAGTTCTTC. This codes for CATRQGPYNEQFF.

The chain recombines TRBV20-1 with TRBJ1-5; D possibly corresponds to TRBD1 (6 bases). This CDR3 is built from 14 residues. The germline V gene has CDR1 DFQATT and CDR2 SNEGSKA (reference sequence). V was clipped by 3 bases and J by 5 bases, with 14 bases between them. The CDR3 loop reads CSARNRAGDQPQHF. CDR3 sequence (DNA): TGCAGTGCTAGGAACAGGGCTGGGGATCAGCCCCAGCATTTT.

Remarks on this clonotype: Given a much more abundant clone one base away, this may be a read error. The V call is TRBV29-1, the J call TRBJ2-7, with 8 nucleotides matching TRBD1. The CDR3 totals 12 residues. Germline lookup yields CDR1 SQVTM and CDR2 ANQGSEA. The CDR3 region is CSVVTGVREQCF. The CDR3, as DNA: TGCAGCGTTGTGACAGGGGTTCGCGAGCAGTGCTTC.

This clonotype was found once. A much more abundant neighbour one base away suggests this may be a read error. The conserved closing phenylalanine or tryptophan is absent in this CDR3, likely reflecting a read error. The chain employs TRBV20-1 and TRBJ2-7; D may be TRBD2 (6 bases). The CDR3 is made up of 15 amino acids. Trimming shortened V by 1 base and J by 6 bases, and 19 bases separated the two germline ends. The V gene's germline CDR1 is DFQATT and CDR2 SNEGSKA (reference sequence). CDR3 bases: TGCAGTGCTAGAGGTGGTTGGGGAGGACGGGGCGAGCAGTACTCC. It specifies CSARGGWGGRGEQYS.

This clonotype was seen ten or more times. The rearrangement links TRBV19 to TRBJ2-7; D is undetermined. Germline V lookup: CDR1 LNHDA, CDR2 SQIVND (reference sequence). The CDR3 consists of 11 residues. V was trimmed by 5 bases and J by 9 bases, leaving 11 bases between them. The CDR3 reads CASSSETLQYF. CDR3 bases: TGTGCCAGTAGTTCAGAGACTTTGCAGTACTTC.

Turning to this clonotype: Lacking the conserved final phenylalanine or tryptophan, this CDR3 likely reflects a read error. The V gene is TRBV5-8, the J gene TRBJ1-1, with D hard to call. Trimming stripped 8 bases from V and 4 bases from J, with 9 bases between. This CDR3 contains 11 residues. CDR1 and CDR2 from the germline V gene are SGHTS and YDEGEE. In nucleotides, the CDR3 is TGTGCCAGTAGCCGTTTCACTGAAGCTTTCTAT. The encoded protein is CASSRFTEAFY.

As concerns this clonotype: The germline gene is not matched at one end of the junction; a read error may be the cause. The J gene is TRBJ2-5, the V gene TRBV4-2; D unclear. CDR1 is LGHNA and CDR2 is YNFKEQ in the germline V gene. This CDR3 comprises 13 residues. Written as DNA, the CDR3 is TGTGCCAGCAGCCAAACGGTCCAAGAGACCCAGTGCTTC. It codes for CASSQTVQETQCF.

The CDR3 is CATSPASYYEQYF. The CDR3 DNA reads TGTGCCACCAGTCCTGCGTCCTACTACGAGCAGTACTTC. This chain links TRBV24-1 with TRBJ2-7; D is undetermined. The CDR3 contains 13 residues. CDR1 and CDR2 (germline): KGHDR, SFDVKD. Trimming shortened V by 6 bases and J by 3 bases, and 11 bases separated the two germline ends.

The chain links TRBV19 to TRBJ1-5; possible D gene TRBD1, 6 bases. Trimming pared 0 bases from V and 7 bases from J, leaving 13 bases between. This CDR3 is built from 15 residues. From germline, CDR1 is LNHDA and CDR2 SQIVND (reference sequence). This chain's CDR3 is CASSIDAGAGQPQHF. CDR3 DNA: TGTGCCAGTAGTATAGATGCAGGGGCTGGACAGCCCCAGCATTTT.

This clonotype was picked up many times. The V and J genes are TRBV28 and TRBJ1-4; tentative D call: TRBD1 (5 bases). This CDR3 is built from 19 residues. Trimming left V 2 bases short and J 7 bases short, with 26 bases between. Germline assignment: CDR1 MDHEN and CDR2 SYDVKM. The CDR3 nucleotides are TGTGCCAGCAGTTTAGGCGGGTTCGGTACCCTGGGGCAGGGTGAAAAACTGTTTTTT. Protein sequence: CASSLGGFGTLGQGEKLFF.

This clonotype was detected a few times. V usage is TRBV5-1 and J usage is TRBJ2-1; tentatively, D is TRBD1 (6 bases). V was clipped by 6 bases and J by 7 bases, with 17 bases between them. Per the germline V gene, CDR1 is SGHRS and CDR2 is YFSETQ. There are 14 residues in the CDR3. The CDR3 loop is CASKHRDSRNEQFF. CDR3 coding DNA: TGCGCCAGCAAACACAGGGATAGTCGGAATGAGCAGTTCTTC.

The rearrangement joins TRBV29-1 to TRBJ1-4; a possible D gene is TRBD1 (6 bases). CDR1 is SQVTM, CDR2 ANQGSEA, per germline. Trimming removed 7 bases at V and 3 bases at J, with 15 bases between. The CDR3 runs 14 residues. In DNA, the CDR3 is TGCAGCGCCAAGATACAGGGACCTAATGAAAAACTGTTTTTT. This sequence encodes CSAKIQGPNEKLFF.

The chain has TRBV7-9 and TRBJ1-5, with TRBD1 as a possible D gene (5 bases). This CDR3 has 14 amino acids. Trimming removed 5 bases at V and 7 bases at J, with 15 bases between. Germline-derived CDR1 and CDR2 are SEHNR and FQNEAQ (reference sequence). This chain's CDR3 is CASSPPGGSQPQHF. CDR3 coding DNA: TGTGCCAGCAGCCCCCCCGGGGGTAGCCAGCCCCAGCATTTT.

V gene TRBV20-1 combines with J gene TRBJ2-7; 10 nucleotides line up with TRBD2. With 5 bases clipped from V and 1 base from J, the junction kept 5 bases outside the gene matches. The length of the CDR3 is 14 residues. CDR1 and CDR2 from the germline V gene are DFQATT and SNEGSKA (reference sequence). The CDR3 protein is CSADGLADSYEQYF. CDR3 sequence (DNA): TGCAGTGCTGACGGACTAGCGGATTCCTACGAGCAGTACTTC.

Ten or more counts support this clonotype. The rearrangement joins TRBV2 to TRBJ2-7; D gene ambiguous. CDR1 and CDR2 (germline): SNHLY, FYNNEI. Trimming stripped 5 bases from V and 6 bases from J, with 11 bases between. The CDR3 contains 12 residues. The CDR3 nucleotides are TGTGCCAGCAGTTTCGGTACACCCGAGCAGTACTTC. Protein product: CASSFGTPEQYF.

This clonotype is classed as medium-sized. This chain links TRBV20-1 with TRBJ2-1; 7 nucleotides match TRBD2. The CDR3 is 13 amino acids. Unmatched junction bases numbered 8, after V lost 6 bases and J lost 6 bases. Germline CDR1 DFQATT, CDR2 SNEGSKA (reference sequence). CDR3 loop: CSAEAGLSNEQFF. The CDR3 DNA follows: TGCAGTGCGGAAGCGGGATTAAGCAATGAGCAGTTCTTC.